The 21 T cell receptor beta chains below all came from one sample that was sequenced in a study of vaccination and CD4 T cells after COVID-19. An Oncomine TCR Beta short-read assay was used to sequence the DNA from cultured CD4+ T cells. From the PCR reads, TCRdb called clonotypes with MiXCR, one entry per CDR3 protein. The table records about 9,400 distinct CDR3 sequences, 73% of them present only once. Specified treatment: roughly nine-day PBMC culture with coronavirus spike peptide pools or control peptides (ViraFEST assay). These receptors have no identified antigens. Sequencing was done on a sample of CD4+ T cells from blood, cultured in vitro. These receptors all come from a human donor who had recovered from COVID-19.

Of note for this clonotype: At one of its ends the junction is not consistent with the germline gene, which may arise from a read error. This chain links TRBV7-7 with TRBJ2-1; maybe TRBD1 (5 bases). Germline V gives CDR1 SSHAT, CDR2 FNYEAQ (reference sequence). There are 15 residues in the CDR3. The DNA for the CDR3 is TGTGCTAGCAGCTTGGCGGACGCAGGGATCGGTGAGCAGTTCTTC. This sequence encodes CASSLADAGIGEQFF. Together with reference TRBV7-7 and TRBJ2-1, the CDR3 gives the full variable domain: GAGVSQSPRYKVTKRGQDVTLRCDPISSHATLYWYQQALGQGPEFLTYFNYEAQPDKSGLPSDRFSAERPEGSISTLTIQRTEQRDSAMYRCASSLADAGIGEQFFGPGTRLTVL.

This clonotype has only a few counts. The chain employs TRBV27 and TRBJ2-7, with a weak D call TRBD1 (6 bases). V was clipped by 5 bases and J by 0 bases, with 14 bases between them. The CDR3 length is 15 residues. Germline lookup yields CDR1 MNHEY and CDR2 SMNVEV (reference sequence). The chain's CDR3 is CASSPHGQRSYEQYF. The DNA of the CDR3 is TGTGCCAGCAGTCCGCACGGACAGCGCTCCTACGAGCAGTACTTC.

This clonotype was counted between two and nine times. The rearrangement joins TRBV6-1 to TRBJ1-2; maybe TRBD1 (5 bases). CDR1 and CDR2 from the germline V gene are MNHNS and SASEGT. This CDR3 comprises 14 residues. Trimming pared 1 base from V and 7 bases from J, leaving 13 bases between. CDR3 nucleotides: TGTGCCAGCAGTGAAGGGGGCGCTTTTCCTGGCTACACCTTC. It yields the protein CASSEGGAFPGYTF.

The rearrangement uses TRBV20-1 and TRBJ2-5; D is perhaps TRBD1 or TRBD2 (5 bases each). V gave up 5 bases and J gave up 4 bases, with 14 bases separating them. CDR3 length: 13 residues. Looked up from germline, CDR1 is DFQATT and CDR2 is SNEGSKA (reference sequence). The chain's CDR3 is CSASRDARETQYF. The CDR3 nucleotides are TGCAGTGCTTCCCGGGACGCTCGAGAGACCCAGTACTTC.

The rearrangement uses TRBV27 and TRBJ2-3; 10 bases match TRBD2. Germline trimming cut 5 bases from V and 1 base from J; bases unmatched to any gene: 9. CDR3 length: 17 residues. Germline V gene data show CDR1 as MNHEY and CDR2 as SMNVEV (reference sequence). The CDR3 loop is CASSPGVAGGGTDTQYF. The CDR3 bases are TGTGCCAGCAGTCCCGGGGTAGCGGGAGGCGGCACAGATACGCAGTATTTT.

This clonotype showed up just a few times. The J gene is TRBJ1-5, the V gene TRBV7-2, with D possibly TRBD1 on 6 matching bases. V gave up 4 bases and J gave up 7 bases, with 17 bases separating them. There are 15 residues in the CDR3. Germline V gene data show CDR1 as SGHTA and CDR2 as FQGNSA. In nucleotides, the CDR3 is TGTGCCAGCAGCTCACGGGGGGCAGGGCCCCAGCCCCAGCATTTT. Its protein is CASSSRGAGPQPQHF.

This chain connects TRBV20-1 to TRBJ2-1; D is unresolved. V lost 3 bases and J lost 3, with 9 bases in between. The CDR3 extends over 13 amino acids. CDR1 and CDR2 from the germline V gene are DFQATT and SNEGSKA (reference sequence). The CDR3 here is CSASWQIYNEQFF. As DNA, the CDR3 is TGCAGTGCTAGCTGGCAGATCTACAATGAGCAGTTCTTC.

The chain combines TRBV2 with TRBJ1-2; TRBD1 is a possible D gene (6 bases). The germline CDR1 and CDR2 sequences are SNHLY and FYNNEI. This CDR3 is 13 amino acids long. Deletions cut 7 bases from V and 1 base from J, with 10 bases between. As DNA, the CDR3 is TGTGCCAGCAAGGACAGTATTAACTATGGCTACACCTTC. Translating it yields CASKDSINYGYTF.

There are a few counts of this clonotype. The gene calls are TRBV27 and TRBJ1-5; tentatively, D is TRBD1 (6 bases). This CDR3 is 15 amino acids long. Germline V lookup: CDR1 MNHEY, CDR2 SMNVEV (reference sequence). Trimming took 3 bases from V and 2 from J, leaving 11 bases between them. The chain's CDR3 is CASSFQGTGNQPQHF. In DNA, the CDR3 is TGTGCCAGCAGTTTCCAGGGGACGGGCAATCAGCCCCAGCATTTT.

J is TRBJ1-2 and V is TRBV6-5, with D perhaps TRBD1 (5 bases). Germline CDR1 reads MNHEY; CDR2 reads SVGAGI. The CDR3 is 12 amino acids. Trimming cost V 6 bases and J 6 bases, with 11 bases left between them. The CDR3 sequence: CASRYDSDGYTF. CDR3 in DNA: TGTGCCAGCAGATACGACAGCGATGGCTACACCTTC.

The V and J genes are TRBV7-3 and TRBJ2-2, with TRBD1 identical over 8 bases. The CDR3 consists of 13 residues. Unmatched junction bases numbered 6, after V lost 11 bases and J lost 4 bases. The germline V gene has CDR1 SGHTA and CDR2 FQGTGA. The chain's CDR3 is CASTGGITGELFF. CDR3 DNA sequence: TGTGCCTCCACAGGGGGGATCACCGGGGAGCTGTTTTTT.

The genes are TRBV6-2 or TRBV6-3 and TRBJ2-4, with D possibly called TRBD1 or TRBD2 (6 bases each). The germline gives CDR1 MNHEY, CDR2 SVGEGT. The CDR3 has 14 amino acids. The V gene lost 5 bases and the J gene lost 6 bases, with 14 bases spanning the gap. CDR3 nucleotides: TGTGCCAGCAGTAGAGGGGGGCTGGGAAACATTCAGTACTTC. It specifies CASSRGGLGNIQYF.

This chain links TRBV5-6 with TRBJ1-2; perhaps TRBD1 as D (6 bases). The CDR3 runs to 15 residues. Germline V lookup: CDR1 SGHDT, CDR2 YYEEEE. V lost 0 bases and J 1 base, leaving 10 bases between the germline ends. The CDR3 region is CASSLGQVLNYGYTF. The CDR3 DNA follows: TGTGCCAGCAGCTTGGGACAGGTCCTTAACTATGGCTACACCTTC.

This clonotype has just a few counts. V is TRBV6-2 or TRBV6-3 and J is TRBJ1-2; D gene unclear. Germline V CDR1 and CDR2: MNHEY, SVGEGT. The CDR3 covers 15 residues. Trimming cost V 4 bases and J 6 bases, with 18 bases left between them. The CDR3 region has the DNA TGTGCCAGCAGTTTAGGGATAAGGGAACGAAATGGCTACACCTTC. It translates to CASSLGIRERNGYTF.

The V call is TRBV11-3, the J call TRBJ1-1; D is unclear. V was cut by 1 base and J by 7 bases, with 13 bases left in between. The CDR3 has 14 residues. Looked up from germline, CDR1 is SGHNT and CDR2 is YENEEA. CDR3 residues: CASSLVASVREAFF. The CDR3 nucleotides read TGTGCCAGCAGCTTAGTCGCGAGTGTCCGTGAAGCTTTCTTT.

This clonotype was observed a handful of times. This chain uses TRBV15 with TRBJ2-5; D gene uncertain. Germline V CDR1 and CDR2: LNHNV, YYDKDF (reference sequence). Deletions cut 4 bases from V and 3 bases from J, with 6 bases between. This CDR3 region has 12 residues. The CDR3 nucleotides read TGTGCCACCAGCAAACAAAAAGAGACCCAGTACTTC. This gives the protein CATSKQKETQYF.

The CDR3 nucleotides read TGTGCCAGCAGCTTGGGGGACAGGCCAGATGAGCAGTTCTTC. Its translation is CASSLGDRPDEQFF. The chain employs TRBV7-9 and TRBJ2-1; 8 bases fit TRBD1. The CDR3 contains 14 residues. V was clipped by 3 bases and J by 8 bases; unmatched bases: 6. Germline V gene sequence: CDR1 SEHNR, CDR2 FQNEAQ (reference sequence).

The rearrangement links TRBV7-9 to TRBJ2-2, with TRBD2 identical over 13 bases. The CDR3 is 16 residues long. Per the germline V gene, CDR1 is SEHNR and CDR2 is FQNEAQ (reference sequence). V trimming: 8 bases; J trimming: 3 bases; junction bases outside the gene matches: 6. The CDR3 loop is CASSTSGRGDTGELFF. CDR3 bases: TGTGCCAGCTCTACTAGCGGGAGGGGGGACACCGGGGAGCTGTTTTTT.

The rearrangement links TRBV11-3 to TRBJ2-2; tentatively, D is TRBD2 (6 bases). The germline V gene encodes CDR1 SGHNT and CDR2 YENEEA. There are 15 residues in the CDR3. V lost 7 bases and J lost 2, with 14 bases in between. DNA of the CDR3: TGTGCCAGCACCTCGAGGAGGGGTAACACCGGGGAGCTGTTTTTT. It encodes CASTSRRGNTGELFF.

This chain uses TRBV6-1 with TRBJ2-1; the D gene could be TRBD1 or TRBD2 (5 bases each). The ends were cut back, 0 bases at V and 3 bases at J, with 15 bases in the middle. This CDR3 has 17 residues. The germline V gene encodes CDR1 MNHNS and CDR2 SASEGT. The CDR3 region has the DNA TGTGCCAGCAGTGAAGCGAGGGGAACAGTGGTCTACAATGAGCAGTTCTTC. Encoded protein: CASSEARGTVVYNEQFF.

The chain carries TRBV6-1 and TRBJ2-7, with TRBD2 as a possible D gene (6 bases). Germline V CDR1 and CDR2: MNHNS, SASEGT. V lost 6 bases and J lost 7, with 22 bases in between. The CDR3 is 15 residues long. CDR3 protein: CASRQGGRGKGEQYF. The CDR3, as DNA: TGTGCCAGCAGACAAGGAGGGAGAGGGAAAGGTGAGCAGTACTTC.